This T cell receptor (beta chain) originates from a study of a mutant IDH1 vaccine in newly diagnosed glioma. At the level of the study: The first vaccination came 4-6 weeks after radiotherapy alone, or with temozolomide cycles.

The method was immunoSEQ multiplex PCR; TCRdb's version includes in-frame clones alone and lacks a portion of them. The sample shows approximately 60,000 clones, roughly 85% of them seen only once. With respect to this clone: Its antigen is undetermined.

Study-wide results and caveats: It was approximately 93% of patients that developed vaccine-induced immune responses.

Time point denoted: week 23, last vaccination. In the vaccine, a single dose held 300 ug of the mutant IDH1 20-mer peptide, along with topical imiquimod. Newly diagnosed WHO grade 3 or 4 IDH1-mutant, ATRX-lost astrocytomas were identified in the donors. The CDR3 contains 14 residues. Trimming took 4 bases from V and 5 from J; bases not matched to a gene: 4. CDR1 SGHRS and CDR2 YFSETQ come from the germline V gene. The receptor's source is a man aged 25-45 years with glioma. The sample was PBMCs, taken from a glioma patient whose treatment included an IDH1 peptide vaccine. The chain has TRBV5-1 and TRBJ1-5; 9 nucleotides align to TRBD1. The CDR3 region is CASSIRQGDQPQHF. Written as DNA, the CDR3 is TGCGCCAGCAGCATACGACAGGGGGATCAGCCCCAGCATTTT.